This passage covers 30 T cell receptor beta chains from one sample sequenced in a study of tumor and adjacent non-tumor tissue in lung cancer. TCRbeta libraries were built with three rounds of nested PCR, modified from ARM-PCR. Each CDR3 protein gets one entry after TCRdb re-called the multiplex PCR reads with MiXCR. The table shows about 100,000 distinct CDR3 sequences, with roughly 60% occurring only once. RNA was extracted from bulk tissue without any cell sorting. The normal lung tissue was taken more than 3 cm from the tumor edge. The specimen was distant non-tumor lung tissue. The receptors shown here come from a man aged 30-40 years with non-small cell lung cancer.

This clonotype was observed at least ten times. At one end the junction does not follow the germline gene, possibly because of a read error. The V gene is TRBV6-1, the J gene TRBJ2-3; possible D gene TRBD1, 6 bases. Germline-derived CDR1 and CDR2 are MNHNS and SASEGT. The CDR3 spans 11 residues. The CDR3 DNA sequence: TGTGCCAGCAGTGAAGACTATAGGGGGACTTTT. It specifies CASSEDYRGTF.

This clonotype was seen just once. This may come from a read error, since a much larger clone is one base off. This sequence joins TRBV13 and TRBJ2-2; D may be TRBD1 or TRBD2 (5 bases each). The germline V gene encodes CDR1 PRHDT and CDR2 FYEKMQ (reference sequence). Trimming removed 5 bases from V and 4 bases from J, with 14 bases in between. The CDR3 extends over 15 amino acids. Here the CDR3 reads CASSVRDRSTGELFF. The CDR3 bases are TGTGCCAGCAGCGTAAGGGACCGATCCACCGGGGAGCTGTTTTTT.

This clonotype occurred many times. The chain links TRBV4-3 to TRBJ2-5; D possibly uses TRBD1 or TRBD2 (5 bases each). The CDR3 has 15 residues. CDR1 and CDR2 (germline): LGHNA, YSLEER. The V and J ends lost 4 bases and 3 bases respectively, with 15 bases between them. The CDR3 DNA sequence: TGCGCCAGCAGCCCCACGGGGACGCAGAAAGAGACCCAGTACTTC. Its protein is CASSPTGTQKETQYF.

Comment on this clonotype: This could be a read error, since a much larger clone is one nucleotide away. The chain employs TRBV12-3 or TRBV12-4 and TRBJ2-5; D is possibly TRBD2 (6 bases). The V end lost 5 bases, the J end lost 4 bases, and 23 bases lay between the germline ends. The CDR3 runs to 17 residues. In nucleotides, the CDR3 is TGTGCCAGCAGTCCCGGTCTAACGGGAGTTGTTAGAGAGACCCAGTACTTC. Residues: CASSPGLTGVVRETQYF.

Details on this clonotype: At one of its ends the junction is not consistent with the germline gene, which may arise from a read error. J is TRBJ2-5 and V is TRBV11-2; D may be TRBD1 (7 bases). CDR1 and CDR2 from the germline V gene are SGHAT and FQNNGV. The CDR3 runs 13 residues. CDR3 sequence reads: CASSQGGDEAQYF. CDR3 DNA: TGTGCTAGCAGCCAGGGGGGAGATGAGGCCCAGTACTTC.

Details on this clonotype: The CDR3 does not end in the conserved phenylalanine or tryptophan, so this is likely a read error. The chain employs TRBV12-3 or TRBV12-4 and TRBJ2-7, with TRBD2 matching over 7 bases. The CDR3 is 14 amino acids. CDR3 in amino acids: CVSSSSGGNYEQYL. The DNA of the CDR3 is TGTGTCAGCAGCTCGTCGGGGGGTAACTACGAGCAGTACCTC.

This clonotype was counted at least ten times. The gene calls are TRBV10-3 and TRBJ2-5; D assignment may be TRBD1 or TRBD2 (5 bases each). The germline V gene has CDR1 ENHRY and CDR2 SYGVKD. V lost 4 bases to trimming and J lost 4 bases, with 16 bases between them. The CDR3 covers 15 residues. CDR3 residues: CAISASGQGGETQYF. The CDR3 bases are TGTGCCATCAGTGCTTCGGGGCAGGGTGGAGAGACCCAGTACTTC.

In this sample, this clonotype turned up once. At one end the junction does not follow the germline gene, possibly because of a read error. CDR3 in amino acids: CARSQESGSPYNEQFF. In DNA form, the CDR3 reads TGCGCCAGGAGCCAAGAGTCCGGGAGCCCCTACAATGAGCAGTTCTTC. The V and J genes are TRBV4-3 and TRBJ2-1, with D possibly being TRBD2 (6 bases). The CDR3 is 16 amino acids. Germline V gene lookup returns CDR1 LGHNA and CDR2 YSLEER.

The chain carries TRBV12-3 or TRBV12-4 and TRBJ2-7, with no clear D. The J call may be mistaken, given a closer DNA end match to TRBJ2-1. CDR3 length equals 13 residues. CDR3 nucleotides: TGTGCCAGCAGTAACACCGGGTCAATGGGGCAGTTCTTC. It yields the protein CASSNTGSMGQFF.

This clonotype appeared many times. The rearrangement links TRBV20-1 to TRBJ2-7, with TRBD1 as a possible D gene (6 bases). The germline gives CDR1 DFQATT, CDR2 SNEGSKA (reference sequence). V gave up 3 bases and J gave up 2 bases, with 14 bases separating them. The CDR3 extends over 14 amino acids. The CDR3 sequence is CSARGDNSAYEQYF. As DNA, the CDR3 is TGCAGTGCTAGGGGGGACAATTCCGCCTACGAGCAGTACTTC.

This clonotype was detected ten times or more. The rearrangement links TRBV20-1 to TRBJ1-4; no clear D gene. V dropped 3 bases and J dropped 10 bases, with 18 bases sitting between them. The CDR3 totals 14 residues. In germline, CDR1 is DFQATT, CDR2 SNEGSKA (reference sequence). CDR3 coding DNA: TGCAGTGCTAGCGAGACGAGGAGGCGTGGAAAACTGTTTTTT. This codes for CSASETRRRGKLFF.

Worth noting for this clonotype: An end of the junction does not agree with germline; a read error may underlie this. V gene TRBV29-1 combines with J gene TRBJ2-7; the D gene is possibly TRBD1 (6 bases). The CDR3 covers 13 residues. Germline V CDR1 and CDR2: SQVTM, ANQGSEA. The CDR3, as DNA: TGCAGCGTTTTGTGGGACATTTCCCACGAGCGGTACTTC. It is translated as CSVLWDISHERYF.

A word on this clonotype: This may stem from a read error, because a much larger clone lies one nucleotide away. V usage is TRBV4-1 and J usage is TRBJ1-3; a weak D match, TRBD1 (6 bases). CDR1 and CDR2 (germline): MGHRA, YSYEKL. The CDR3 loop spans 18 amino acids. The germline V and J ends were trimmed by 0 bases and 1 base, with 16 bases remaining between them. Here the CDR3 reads CASSQERGGRASGNTIYF. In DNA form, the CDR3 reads TGCGCCAGCAGCCAAGAACGAGGGGGACGGGCGTCTGGAAACACCATATATTTT.

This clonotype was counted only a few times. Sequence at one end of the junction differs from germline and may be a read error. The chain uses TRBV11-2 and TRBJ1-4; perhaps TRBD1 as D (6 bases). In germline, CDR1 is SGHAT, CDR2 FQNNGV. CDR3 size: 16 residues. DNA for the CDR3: TGTGCCAACAGCCCCCCCTGCTCGGGGGCAAATGAAAAGCTGTTTTTT. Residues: CANSPPCSGANEKLFF.

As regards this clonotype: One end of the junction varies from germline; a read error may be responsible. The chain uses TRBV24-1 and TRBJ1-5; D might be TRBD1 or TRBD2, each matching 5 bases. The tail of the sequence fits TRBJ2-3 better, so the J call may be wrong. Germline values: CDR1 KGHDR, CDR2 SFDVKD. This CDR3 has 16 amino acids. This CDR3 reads CVTEFPGQIYNQPQYF. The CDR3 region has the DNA TGTGTCACCGAATTCCCGGGGCAGATATACAATCAGCCCCAGTATTTT.

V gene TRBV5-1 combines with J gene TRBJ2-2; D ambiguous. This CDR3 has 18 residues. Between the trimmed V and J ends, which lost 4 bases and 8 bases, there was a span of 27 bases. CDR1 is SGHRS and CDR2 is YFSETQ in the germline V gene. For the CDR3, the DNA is TGCGCCAGCAGCGGCCCCTCGGCCAAGGCGACAAGGGAAGGGGAGCTGTTTTTT. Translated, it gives CASSGPSAKATREGELFF.

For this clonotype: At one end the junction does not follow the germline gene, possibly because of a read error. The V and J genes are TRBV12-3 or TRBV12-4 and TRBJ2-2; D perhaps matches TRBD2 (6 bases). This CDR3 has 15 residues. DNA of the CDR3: TGTGCCAGCAATTCACCGATGGCCCCTCCGGGGGAACTGCTTTTT. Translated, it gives CASNSPMAPPGELLF.

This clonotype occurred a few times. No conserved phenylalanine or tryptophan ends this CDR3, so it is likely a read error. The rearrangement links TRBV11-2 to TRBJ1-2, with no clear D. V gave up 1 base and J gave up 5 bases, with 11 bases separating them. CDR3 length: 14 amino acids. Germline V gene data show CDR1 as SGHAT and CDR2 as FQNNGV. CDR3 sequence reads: CASSLVAAGYGYTL. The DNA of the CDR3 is TGTGCCAGCAGCTTAGTGGCGGCGGGGTATGGCTACACCTTG.

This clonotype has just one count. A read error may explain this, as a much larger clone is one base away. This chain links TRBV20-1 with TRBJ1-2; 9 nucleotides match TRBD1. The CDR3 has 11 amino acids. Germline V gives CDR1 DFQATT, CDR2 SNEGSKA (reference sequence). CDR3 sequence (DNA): TGCAGGGGGACAGGGACTTATGGCTACACCTTC. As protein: CRGTGTYGYTF.

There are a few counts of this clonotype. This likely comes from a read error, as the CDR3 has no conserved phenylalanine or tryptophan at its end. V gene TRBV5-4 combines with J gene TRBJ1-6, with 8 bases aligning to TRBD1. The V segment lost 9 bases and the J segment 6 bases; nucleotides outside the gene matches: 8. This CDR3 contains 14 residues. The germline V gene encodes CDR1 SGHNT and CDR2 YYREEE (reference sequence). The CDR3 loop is CAMTGVIRNSPLHL. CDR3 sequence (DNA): TGTGCCATGACAGGGGTGATACGTAATTCACCCCTCCACCTT.

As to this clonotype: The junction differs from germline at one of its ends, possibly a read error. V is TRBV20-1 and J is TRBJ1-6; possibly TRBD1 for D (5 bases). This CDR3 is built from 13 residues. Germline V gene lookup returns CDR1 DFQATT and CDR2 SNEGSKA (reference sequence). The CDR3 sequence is CSARDAPGSLLRF. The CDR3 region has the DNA TGCAGTGCCAGGGACGCCCCGGGTTCACTCCTCCGCTTT.

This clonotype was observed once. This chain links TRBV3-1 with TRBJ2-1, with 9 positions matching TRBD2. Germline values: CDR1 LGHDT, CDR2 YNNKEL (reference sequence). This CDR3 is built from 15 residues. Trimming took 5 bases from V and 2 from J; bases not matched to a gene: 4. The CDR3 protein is CASSSGLATYNEQFF. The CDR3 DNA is TGTGCCAGCAGCTCAGGACTAGCGACCTACAATGAGCAGTTCTTC.

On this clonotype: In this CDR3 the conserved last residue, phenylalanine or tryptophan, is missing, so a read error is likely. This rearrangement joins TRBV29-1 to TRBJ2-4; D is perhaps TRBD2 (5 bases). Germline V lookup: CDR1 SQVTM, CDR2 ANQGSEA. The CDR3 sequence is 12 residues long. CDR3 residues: CSVQTGMNIQYL. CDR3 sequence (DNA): TGTAGCGTGCAGACCGGGATGAACATTCAGTACTTA.

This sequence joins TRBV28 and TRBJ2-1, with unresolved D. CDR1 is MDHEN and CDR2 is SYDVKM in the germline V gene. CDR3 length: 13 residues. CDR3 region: CVSSSSPYNEQFF. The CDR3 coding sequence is TGTGTCAGTAGTAGCAGTCCCTACAATGAGCAGTTCTTC.

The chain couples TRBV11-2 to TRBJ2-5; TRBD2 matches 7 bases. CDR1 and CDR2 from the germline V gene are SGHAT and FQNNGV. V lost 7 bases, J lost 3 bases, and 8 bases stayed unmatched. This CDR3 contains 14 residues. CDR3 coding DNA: TGTGCCAGCATCCGGAGGAGCGGGAAAGAGACCCAGTACTTC. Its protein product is CASIRRSGKETQYF.

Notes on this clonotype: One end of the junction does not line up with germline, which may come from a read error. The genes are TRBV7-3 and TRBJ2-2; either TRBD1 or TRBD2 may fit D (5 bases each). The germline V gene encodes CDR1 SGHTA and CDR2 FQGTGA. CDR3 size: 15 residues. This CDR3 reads CASNLGTPGTGEQFF. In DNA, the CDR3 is TGTGCCAGCAACTTGGGTACTCCGGGGACCGGGGAGCAGTTTTTT.

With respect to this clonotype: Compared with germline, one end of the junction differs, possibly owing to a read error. CDR3 DNA: TGCAGTACTAGAGGGGAGAGTACAGTTACGCAATATTTT. Its protein product is CSTRGESTVTQYF. This chain uses TRBV20-1 with TRBJ2-3, with D possibly being TRBD1 or TRBD2 (5 bases each). CDR1 and CDR2 from the germline V gene are DFQATT and SNEGSKA (reference sequence). The CDR3 contains 13 residues.

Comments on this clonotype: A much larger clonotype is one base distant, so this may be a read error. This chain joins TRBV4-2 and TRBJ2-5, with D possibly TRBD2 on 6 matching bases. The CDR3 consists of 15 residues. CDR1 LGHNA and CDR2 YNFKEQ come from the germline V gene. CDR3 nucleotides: TGTGCCAGCAGCCAAGATTCCCAGGGAGGAGAGACCCTGTACTTC. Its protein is CASSQDSQGGETLYF.

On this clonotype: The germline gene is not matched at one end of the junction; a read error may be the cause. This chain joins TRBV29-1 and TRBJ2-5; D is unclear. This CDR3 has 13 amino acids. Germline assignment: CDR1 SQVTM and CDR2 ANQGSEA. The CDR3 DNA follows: TGCAACGTTGTCAAACACCCTCAAGAGATCCAGTACTTC. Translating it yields CNVVKHPQEIQYF.

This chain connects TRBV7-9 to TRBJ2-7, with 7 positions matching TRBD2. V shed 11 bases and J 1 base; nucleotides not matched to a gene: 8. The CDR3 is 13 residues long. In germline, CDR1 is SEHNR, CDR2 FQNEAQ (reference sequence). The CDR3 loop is CAGSLAGSYEQYF. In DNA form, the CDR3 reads TGTGCCGGTAGCTTAGCGGGTTCCTACGAGCAGTACTTC.